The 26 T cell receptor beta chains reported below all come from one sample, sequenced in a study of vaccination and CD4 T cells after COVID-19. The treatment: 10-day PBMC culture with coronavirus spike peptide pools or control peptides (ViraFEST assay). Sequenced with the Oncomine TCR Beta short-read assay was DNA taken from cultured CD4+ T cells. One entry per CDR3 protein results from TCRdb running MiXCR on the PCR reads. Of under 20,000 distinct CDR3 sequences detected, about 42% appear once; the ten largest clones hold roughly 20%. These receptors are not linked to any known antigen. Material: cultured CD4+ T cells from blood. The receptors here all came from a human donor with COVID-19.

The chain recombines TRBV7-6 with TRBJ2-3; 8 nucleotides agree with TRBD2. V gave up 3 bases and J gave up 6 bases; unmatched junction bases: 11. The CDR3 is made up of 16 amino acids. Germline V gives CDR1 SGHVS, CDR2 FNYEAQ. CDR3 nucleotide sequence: TGTGCCAGCAGCTTTGTCGCTAGCGGGCCTGGGGATACGCAGTATTTT. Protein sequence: CASSFVASGPGDTQYF.

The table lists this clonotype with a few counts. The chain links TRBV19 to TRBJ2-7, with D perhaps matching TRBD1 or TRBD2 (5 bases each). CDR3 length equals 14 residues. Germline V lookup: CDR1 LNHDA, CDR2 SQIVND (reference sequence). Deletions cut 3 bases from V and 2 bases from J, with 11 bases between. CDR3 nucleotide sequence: TGTGCCAGTAGTATGGGACCGGTCACCTACGAGCAGTACTTC. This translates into CASSMGPVTYEQYF.

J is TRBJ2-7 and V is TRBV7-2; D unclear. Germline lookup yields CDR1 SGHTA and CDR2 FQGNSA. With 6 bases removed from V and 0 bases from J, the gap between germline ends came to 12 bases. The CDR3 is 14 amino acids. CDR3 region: CASSMRANSYEQYF. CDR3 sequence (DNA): TGTGCCAGCAGTATGCGTGCAAACTCCTACGAGCAGTACTTC.

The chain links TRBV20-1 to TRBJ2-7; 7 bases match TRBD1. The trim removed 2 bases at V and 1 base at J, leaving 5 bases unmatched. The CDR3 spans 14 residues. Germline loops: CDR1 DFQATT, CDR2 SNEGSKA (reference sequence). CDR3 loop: CSARPHRGSYEQYF. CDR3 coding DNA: TGCAGTGCTAGACCTCACAGGGGATCCTACGAGCAGTACTTC.

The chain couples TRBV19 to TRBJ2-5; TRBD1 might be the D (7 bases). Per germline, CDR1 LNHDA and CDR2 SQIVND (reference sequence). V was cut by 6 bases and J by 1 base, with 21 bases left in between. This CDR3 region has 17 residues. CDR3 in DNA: TGTGCCAGTAGGTCCAGGGGGGCGGTGACAACCCAAGAGACCCAGTACTTC. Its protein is CASRSRGAVTTQETQYF.

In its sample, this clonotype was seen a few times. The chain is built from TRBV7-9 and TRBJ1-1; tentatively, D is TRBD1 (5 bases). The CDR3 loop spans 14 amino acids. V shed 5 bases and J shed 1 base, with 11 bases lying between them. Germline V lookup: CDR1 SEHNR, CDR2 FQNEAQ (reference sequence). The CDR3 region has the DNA TGTGCCAGCAGCCCCCGTGGGGCGAACACTGAAGCTTTCTTT. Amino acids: CASSPRGANTEAFF.

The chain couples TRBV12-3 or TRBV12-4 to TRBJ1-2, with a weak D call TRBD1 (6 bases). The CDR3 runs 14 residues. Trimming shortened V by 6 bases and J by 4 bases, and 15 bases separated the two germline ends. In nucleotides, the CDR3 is TGTGCCAGCAGGTCGCCGACAGGAGTCTATGGCTACACCTTC. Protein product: CASRSPTGVYGYTF.

The CDR3, as DNA: TGTGCCAGTAGTATGGTCGGATTTATCGGGTATGGCTACACCTTC. The encoded protein is CASSMVGFIGYGYTF. The chain has TRBV19 and TRBJ1-2; unclear D gene. The CDR3 is 15 amino acids. Germline V CDR1 and CDR2: LNHDA, SQIVND (reference sequence). V lost 3 bases and J lost 5, with 16 bases in between.

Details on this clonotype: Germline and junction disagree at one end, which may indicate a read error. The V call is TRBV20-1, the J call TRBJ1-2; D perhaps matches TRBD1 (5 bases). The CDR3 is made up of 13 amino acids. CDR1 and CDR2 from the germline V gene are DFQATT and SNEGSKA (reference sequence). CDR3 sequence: CSVREGAAYGYTF. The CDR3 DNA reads TGCAGTGTTAGAGAAGGGGCAGCTTATGGCTACACCTTC.

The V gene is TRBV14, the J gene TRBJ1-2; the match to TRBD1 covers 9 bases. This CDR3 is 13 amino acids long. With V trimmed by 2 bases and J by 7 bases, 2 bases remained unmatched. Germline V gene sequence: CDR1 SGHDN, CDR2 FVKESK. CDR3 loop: CASSQIQGAGYTF. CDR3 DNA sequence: TGTGCCAGCAGCCAAATACAGGGGGCTGGCTACACCTTC.

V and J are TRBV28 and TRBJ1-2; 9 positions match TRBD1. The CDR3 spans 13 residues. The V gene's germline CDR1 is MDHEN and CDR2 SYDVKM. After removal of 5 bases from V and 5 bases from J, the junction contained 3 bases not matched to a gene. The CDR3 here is CASSPTGGYGYTF. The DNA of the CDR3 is TGTGCCAGCAGTCCGACAGGGGGTTATGGCTACACCTTC.

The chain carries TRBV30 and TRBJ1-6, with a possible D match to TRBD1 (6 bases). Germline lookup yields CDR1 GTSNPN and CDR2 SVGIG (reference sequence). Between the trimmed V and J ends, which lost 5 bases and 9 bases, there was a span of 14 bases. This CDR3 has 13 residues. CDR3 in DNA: TGTGCCTGGGTCGGGACAACTAGTTCACCCCTCCACTTT. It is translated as CAWVGTTSSPLHF.

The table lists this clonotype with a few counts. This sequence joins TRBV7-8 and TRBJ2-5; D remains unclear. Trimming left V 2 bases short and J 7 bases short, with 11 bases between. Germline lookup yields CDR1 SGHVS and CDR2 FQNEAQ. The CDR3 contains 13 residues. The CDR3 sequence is CASSLRSSGTQYF. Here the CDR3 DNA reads TGTGCCAGCAGCTTACGCTCCTCGGGGACCCAGTACTTC.

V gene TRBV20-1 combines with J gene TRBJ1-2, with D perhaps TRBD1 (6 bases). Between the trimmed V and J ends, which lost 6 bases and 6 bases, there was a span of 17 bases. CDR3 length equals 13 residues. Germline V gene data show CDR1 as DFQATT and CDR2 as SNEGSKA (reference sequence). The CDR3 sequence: CSAEGGRSDGYTF. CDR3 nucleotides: TGCAGTGCCGAGGGGGGGCGTTCGGATGGCTACACCTTC.

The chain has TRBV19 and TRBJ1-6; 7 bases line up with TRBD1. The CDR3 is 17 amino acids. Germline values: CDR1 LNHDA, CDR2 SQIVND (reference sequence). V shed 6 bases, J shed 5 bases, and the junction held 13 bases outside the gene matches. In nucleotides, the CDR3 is TGTGCCAGTAGCAAAAGGGGAGGGGGCGCGGATAATTCACCCCTCCACTTT. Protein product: CASSKRGGGADNSPLHF.

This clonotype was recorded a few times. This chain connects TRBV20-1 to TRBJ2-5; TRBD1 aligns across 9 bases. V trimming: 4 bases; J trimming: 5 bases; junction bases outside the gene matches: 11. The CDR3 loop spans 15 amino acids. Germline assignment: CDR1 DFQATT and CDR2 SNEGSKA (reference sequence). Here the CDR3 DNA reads TGCAGTGCTAATAACTGGGACAGGGAAAGGGAGACCCAGTACTTC. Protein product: CSANNWDRERETQYF.

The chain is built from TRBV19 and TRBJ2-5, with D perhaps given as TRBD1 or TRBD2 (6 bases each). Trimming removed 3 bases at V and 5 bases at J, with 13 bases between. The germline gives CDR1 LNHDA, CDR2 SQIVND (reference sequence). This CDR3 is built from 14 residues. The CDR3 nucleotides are TGTGCCAGTAGTATCAGTTGGGGGGCGGAGACCCAGTACTTC. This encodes CASSISWGAETQYF.

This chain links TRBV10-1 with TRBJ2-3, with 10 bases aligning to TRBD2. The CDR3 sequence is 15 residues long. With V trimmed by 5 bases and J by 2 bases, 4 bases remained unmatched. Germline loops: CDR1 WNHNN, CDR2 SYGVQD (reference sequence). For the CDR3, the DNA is TGCGCCAGCAGTCTTACTAGCGGGGCCACAGATACGCAGTATTTT. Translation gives CASSLTSGATDTQYF.

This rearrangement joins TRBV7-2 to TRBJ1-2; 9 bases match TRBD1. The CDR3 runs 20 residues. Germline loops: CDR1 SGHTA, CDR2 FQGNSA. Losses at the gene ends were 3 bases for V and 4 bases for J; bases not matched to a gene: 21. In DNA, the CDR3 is TGTGCCAGCAGCTTTCCCTCGCCGGGACAGGGACTTCTGAGGGTCTATGGCTACACCTTC. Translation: CASSFPSPGQGLLRVYGYTF.

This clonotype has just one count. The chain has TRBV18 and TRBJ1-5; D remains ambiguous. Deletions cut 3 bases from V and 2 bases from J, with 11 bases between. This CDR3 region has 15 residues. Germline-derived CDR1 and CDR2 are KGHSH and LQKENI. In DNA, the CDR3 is TGTGCCAGCTCACCCGGGCAGAACCGCAATCAGCCCCAGCATTTT. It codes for CASSPGQNRNQPQHF. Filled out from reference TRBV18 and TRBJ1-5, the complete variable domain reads NAGVMQNPRHLVRRRGQEARLRCSPMKGHSHVYWYRQLPEEGLKFMVYLQKENIIDESGMPKERFSAEFPKEGPSILRIQQVVRGDSAAYFCASSPGQNRNQPQHFGDGTRLSIL.

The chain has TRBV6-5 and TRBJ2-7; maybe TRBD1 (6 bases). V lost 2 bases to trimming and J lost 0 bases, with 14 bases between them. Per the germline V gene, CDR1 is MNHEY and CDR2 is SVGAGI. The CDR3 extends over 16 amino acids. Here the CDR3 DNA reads TGTGCCAGCAGTTACCTCCAGGGGAGAAGCTCCTACGAGCAGTACTTC. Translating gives CASSYLQGRSSYEQYF.

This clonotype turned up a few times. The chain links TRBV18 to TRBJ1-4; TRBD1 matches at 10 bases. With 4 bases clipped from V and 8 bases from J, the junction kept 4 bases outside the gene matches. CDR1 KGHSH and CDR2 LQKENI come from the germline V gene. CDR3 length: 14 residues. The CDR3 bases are TGTGCCAGCTCACGAGGGACAGGGGACGAAAAACTGTTTTTT. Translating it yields CASSRGTGDEKLFF.

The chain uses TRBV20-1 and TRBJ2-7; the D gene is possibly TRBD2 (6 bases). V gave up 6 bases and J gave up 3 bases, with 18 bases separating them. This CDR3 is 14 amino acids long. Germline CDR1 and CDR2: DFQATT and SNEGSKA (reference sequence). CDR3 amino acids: CSAYYPGVNYEQYF. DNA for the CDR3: TGCAGTGCCTACTACCCGGGGGTGAACTACGAGCAGTACTTC.

CDR3 nucleotide sequence: TGTGCCAGCAGCCTTTCACGTGATACGCAGTATTTT. It codes for CASSLSRDTQYF. The chain uses TRBV7-2 and TRBJ2-3; D is undetermined. The CDR3 sequence is 12 residues long. V lost 5 bases and J lost 6, with 9 bases in between. Germline V lookup: CDR1 SGHTA, CDR2 FQGNSA.

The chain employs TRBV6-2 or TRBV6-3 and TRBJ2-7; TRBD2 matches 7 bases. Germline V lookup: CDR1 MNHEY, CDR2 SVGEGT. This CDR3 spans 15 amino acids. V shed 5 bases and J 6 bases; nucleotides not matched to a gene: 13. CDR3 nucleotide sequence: TGTGCCAGCAGTCGCGCAGGAGGACTAGGGCCCGAGCAGTACTTC. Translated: CASSRAGGLGPEQYF.

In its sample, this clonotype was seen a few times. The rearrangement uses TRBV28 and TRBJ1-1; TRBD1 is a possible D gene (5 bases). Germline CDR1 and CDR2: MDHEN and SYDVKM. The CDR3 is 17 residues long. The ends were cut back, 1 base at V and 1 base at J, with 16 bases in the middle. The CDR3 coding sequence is TGTGCCAGCAGTTTATTTGTTGGGGCAGGAGGGAACACTGAAGCTTTCTTT. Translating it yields CASSLFVGAGGNTEAFF.